This T cell receptor (beta chain) stems from a study of cytomegalovirus exposure and HLA in healthy donors. The study, taken as a whole, reports: It is likely that the observed cluster of highly shared sequence variants was a sequencing artifact. In a later analysis, at a false discovery rate of 0.05, about 17,000 TCR beta sequences matched HLA alleles. Versus the roughly 640-donor mean, an Asian-associated ancestry cluster reportedly showed fewer N-insertions in a later analysis.

PCR used 60 Vbeta primers and 13 Jbeta primers. Authors' analysis steps: Among the unique TCR beta chains that a later analysis counted, roughly 80 million in all, about 10 million were shared. Profiled with immunoSEQ multiplex PCR; TCRdb holds only in-frame clones, not every one. Clonal size and the V and J genes are those of that table, whereas D and trimming came from the DNA. Here the sample spans approximately 99,000 clones, roughly four fifths being singletons. The germline V gene encodes CDR1 LNHDA and CDR2 SQIVND (reference sequence). The CDR3 has 15 residues. The V end was cut by 1 base, the J end by 1 base, with 9 bases between. In regard to this clone: Its antigen is undetermined.

Material: PBMCs. This TCR derives from a man aged 35-49 years in good health and CMV-seropositive. The V gene is TRBV19, the J gene TRBJ2-3; tentatively, D is TRBD2 (7 bases). DNA for the CDR3: TGTGCCAGTAGTATAGCGGGGGGCCGCACAGATACGCAGTATTTT. Its translation: CASSIAGGRTDTQYF.